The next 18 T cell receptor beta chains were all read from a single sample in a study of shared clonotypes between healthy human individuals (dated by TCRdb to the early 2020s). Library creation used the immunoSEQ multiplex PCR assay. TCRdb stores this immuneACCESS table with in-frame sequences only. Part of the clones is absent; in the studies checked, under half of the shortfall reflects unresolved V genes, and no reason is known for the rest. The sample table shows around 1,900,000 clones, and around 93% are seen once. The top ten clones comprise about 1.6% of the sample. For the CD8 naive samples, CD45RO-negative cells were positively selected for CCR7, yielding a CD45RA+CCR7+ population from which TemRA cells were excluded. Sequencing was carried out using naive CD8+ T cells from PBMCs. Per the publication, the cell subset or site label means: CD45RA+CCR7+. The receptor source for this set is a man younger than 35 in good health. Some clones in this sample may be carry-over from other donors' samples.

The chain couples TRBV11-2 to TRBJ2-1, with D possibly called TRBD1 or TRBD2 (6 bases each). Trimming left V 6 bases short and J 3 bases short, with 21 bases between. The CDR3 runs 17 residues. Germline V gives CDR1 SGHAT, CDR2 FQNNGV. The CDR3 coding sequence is TGTGCCAGCAGACACTCCTGGGCAGGGGACTTCTACAATGAGCAGTTCTTC. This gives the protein CASRHSWAGDFYNEQFF. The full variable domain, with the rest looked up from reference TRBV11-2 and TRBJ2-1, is EAGVAQSPRYKIIEKRQSVAFWCNPISGHATLYWYQQILGQGPKLLIQFQNNGVVDDSQLPKDRFSAERLKGVDSTLKIQPAKLEDSAVYLCASRHSWAGDFYNEQFFGPGTRLTVL.

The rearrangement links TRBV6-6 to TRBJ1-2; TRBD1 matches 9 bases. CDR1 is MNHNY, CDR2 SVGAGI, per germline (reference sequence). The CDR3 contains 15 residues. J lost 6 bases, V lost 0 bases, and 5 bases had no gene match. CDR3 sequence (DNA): TGTGCCAGCAGTTACTCAGGGGGACAGGGACATGGCTACACCTTC. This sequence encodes CASSYSGGQGHGYTF.

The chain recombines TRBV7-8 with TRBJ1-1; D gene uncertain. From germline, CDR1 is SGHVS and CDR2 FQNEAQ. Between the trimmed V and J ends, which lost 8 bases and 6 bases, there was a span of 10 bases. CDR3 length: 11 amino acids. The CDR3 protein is CASLRWAEAFF. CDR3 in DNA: TGTGCCAGCCTGAGGTGGGCTGAAGCTTTCTTT.

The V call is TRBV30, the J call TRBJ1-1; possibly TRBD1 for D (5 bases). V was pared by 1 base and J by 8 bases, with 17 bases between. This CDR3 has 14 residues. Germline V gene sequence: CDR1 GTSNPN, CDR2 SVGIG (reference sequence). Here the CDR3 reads CAWSAGTEKVEAFF. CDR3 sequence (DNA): TGTGCCTGGAGTGCCGGGACGGAGAAGGTGGAAGCTTTCTTT.

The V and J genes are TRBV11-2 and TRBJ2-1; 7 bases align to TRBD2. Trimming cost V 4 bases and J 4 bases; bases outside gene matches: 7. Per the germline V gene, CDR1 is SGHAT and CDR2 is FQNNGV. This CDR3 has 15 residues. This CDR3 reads CASSSSRGRYNEQFF. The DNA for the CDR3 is TGTGCCAGCAGCTCCTCCCGCGGGAGATACAATGAGCAGTTCTTC. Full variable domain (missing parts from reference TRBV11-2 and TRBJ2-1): EAGVAQSPRYKIIEKRQSVAFWCNPISGHATLYWYQQILGQGPKLLIQFQNNGVVDDSQLPKDRFSAERLKGVDSTLKIQPAKLEDSAVYLCASSSSRGRYNEQFFGPGTRLTVL.

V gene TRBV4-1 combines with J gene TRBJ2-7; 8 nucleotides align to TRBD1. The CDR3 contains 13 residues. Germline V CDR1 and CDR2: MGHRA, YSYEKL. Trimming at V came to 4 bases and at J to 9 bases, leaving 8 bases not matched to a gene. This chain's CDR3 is CASSPDRERRQYF. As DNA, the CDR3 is TGCGCCAGCAGCCCGGACAGGGAGAGGAGGCAGTACTTC.

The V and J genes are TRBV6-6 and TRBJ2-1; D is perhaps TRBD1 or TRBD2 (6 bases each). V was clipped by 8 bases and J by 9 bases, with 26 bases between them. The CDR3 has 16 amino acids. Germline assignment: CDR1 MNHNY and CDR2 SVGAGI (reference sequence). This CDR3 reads CASESTNRGPSGEQFF. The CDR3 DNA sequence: TGTGCCAGCGAGAGCACGAACCGGGGGCCGTCAGGTGAGCAGTTCTTC.

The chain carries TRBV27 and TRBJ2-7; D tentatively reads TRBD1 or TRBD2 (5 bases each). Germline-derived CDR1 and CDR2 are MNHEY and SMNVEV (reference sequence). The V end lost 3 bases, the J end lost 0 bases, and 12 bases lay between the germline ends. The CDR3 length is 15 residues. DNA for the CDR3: TGTGCCAGCAGTTTTGGGGGTCCATTCTCCTACGAGCAGTACTTC. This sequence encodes CASSFGGPFSYEQYF.

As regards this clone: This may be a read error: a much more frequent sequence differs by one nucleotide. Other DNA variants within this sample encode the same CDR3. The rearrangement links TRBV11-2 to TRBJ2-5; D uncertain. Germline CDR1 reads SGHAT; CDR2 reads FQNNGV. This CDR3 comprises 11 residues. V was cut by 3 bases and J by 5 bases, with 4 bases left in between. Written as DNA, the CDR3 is TGTGCCAGCAGCTTTGGGGAGACCCAGTACTTC. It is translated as CASSFGETQYF.

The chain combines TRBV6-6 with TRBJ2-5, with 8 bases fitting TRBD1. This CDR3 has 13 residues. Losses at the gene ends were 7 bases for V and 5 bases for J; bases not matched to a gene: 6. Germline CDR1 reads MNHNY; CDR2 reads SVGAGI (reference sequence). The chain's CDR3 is CASIPGGLETQYF. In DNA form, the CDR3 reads TGTGCCAGCATCCCAGGGGGCCTCGAGACCCAGTACTTC.

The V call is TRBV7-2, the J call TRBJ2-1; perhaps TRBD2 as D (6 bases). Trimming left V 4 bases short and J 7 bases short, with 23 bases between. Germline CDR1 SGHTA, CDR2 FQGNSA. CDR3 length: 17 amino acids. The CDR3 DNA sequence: TGTGCCAGCAGCTCAAAACCCCCGCTAGCGACTACAAATGAGCAGTTCTTC. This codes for CASSSKPPLATTNEQFF.

This chain's CDR3 is CASSLEQIANTGELFF. DNA for the CDR3: TGTGCCAGCAGTTTGGAACAGATCGCGAACACCGGGGAGCTGTTTTTT. The rearrangement links TRBV28 to TRBJ2-2; unclear D gene. Germline-derived CDR1 and CDR2 are MDHEN and SYDVKM. V gave up 3 bases and J gave up 0 bases, with 11 bases separating them. The CDR3 spans 16 residues.

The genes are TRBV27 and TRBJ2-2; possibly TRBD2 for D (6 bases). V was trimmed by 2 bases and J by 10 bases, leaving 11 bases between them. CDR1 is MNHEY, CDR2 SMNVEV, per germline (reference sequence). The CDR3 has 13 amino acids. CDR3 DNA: TGTGCCAGCAGTTTAACGGGAGATGCGGAGCTGTTTTTT. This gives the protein CASSLTGDAELFF.

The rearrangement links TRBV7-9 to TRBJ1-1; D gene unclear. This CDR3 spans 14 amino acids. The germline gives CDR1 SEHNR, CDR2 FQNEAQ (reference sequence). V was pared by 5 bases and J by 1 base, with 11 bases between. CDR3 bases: TGTGCCAGCAGCCCCCCTAGCTGGAACACTGAAGCTTTCTTT. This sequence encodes CASSPPSWNTEAFF.

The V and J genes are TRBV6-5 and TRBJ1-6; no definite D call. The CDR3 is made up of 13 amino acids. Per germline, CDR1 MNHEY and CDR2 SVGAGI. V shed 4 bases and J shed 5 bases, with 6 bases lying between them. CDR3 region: CASSLYNNSPLHF. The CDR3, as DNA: TGTGCCAGCAGTTTGTATAATAATTCACCCCTCCACTTT.

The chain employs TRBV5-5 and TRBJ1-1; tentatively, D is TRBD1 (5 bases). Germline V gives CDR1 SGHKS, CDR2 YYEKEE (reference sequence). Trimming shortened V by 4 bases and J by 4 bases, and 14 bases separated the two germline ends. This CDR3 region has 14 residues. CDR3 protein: CASSLGDVGTEAFF. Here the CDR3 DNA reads TGTGCCAGCAGCCTGGGGGATGTCGGCACTGAAGCTTTCTTT.

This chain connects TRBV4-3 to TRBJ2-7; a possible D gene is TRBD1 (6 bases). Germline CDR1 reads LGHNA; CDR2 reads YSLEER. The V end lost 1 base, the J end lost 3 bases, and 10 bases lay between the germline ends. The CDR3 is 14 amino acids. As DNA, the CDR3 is TGCGCCAGCAGCCAAGGGACCAGGGGCTACGAGCAGTACTTC. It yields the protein CASSQGTRGYEQYF.

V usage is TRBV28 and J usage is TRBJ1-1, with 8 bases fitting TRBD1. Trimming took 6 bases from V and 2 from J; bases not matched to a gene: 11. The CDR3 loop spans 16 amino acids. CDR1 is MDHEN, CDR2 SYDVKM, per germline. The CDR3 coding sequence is TGTGCCAGCAGGATCGGGACAGGTTGGGTAAACACTGAAGCTTTCTTT. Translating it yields CASRIGTGWVNTEAFF.